The rows below give T cell receptor beta chains drawn from one sample of a study of OX40 agonist ivuxolimab in advanced cancers. Sequencing was performed with immunoSEQ multiplex PCR; in TCRdb, only in-frame clones are kept and a portion is missing. The table has roughly 48,000 clones, 80% to 90% seen once; the top ten hold roughly 9.9%. This sample comprised CD4+ or CD8+ T cells sorted from blood, obtained in a trial of the OX40 agonist ivuxolimab. These receptors originate from an adult with an advanced solid tumor such as melanoma, head and neck, liver or kidney cancer. CDR3s include the opening cysteine and the closing phenylalanine or tryptophan. A D gene is named only where the DNA matches it firmly. Where a row states a size, it is once, few, many or the class of an expanded clone; other rows omit it.

J,size,V,D,DNA,CDR3
TRBJ2-7,-,TRBV4-2,TRBD2,TGTGCCAGCAGCCAGGAGAACCGGGGGGCCTACGAGCAGTACTTC,CASSQENRGAYEQYF
TRBJ2-3,-,TRBV11-1,-,TGTGCCAGCAGCACGGGACCCCGTCCAGATACGCAGTATTTT,CASSTGPRPDTQYF
TRBJ2-1,-,TRBV7-4,TRBD2,TGTGCCAGCAGCTTAGGAGCGGGAGCGTACAATGAGCAGTTCTTC,CASSLGAGAYNEQFF
TRBJ1-1,-,TRBV5-1,TRBD1,TGCGCCAGCAGCTTGAGGTCGGCAGGGGGTGGGATGAACACTGAAGCTTTCTTT,CASSLRSAGGGMNTEAFF
TRBJ2-1,-,TRBV5-1,-,TGCGCCAGCAGCCTGGAGCCAGGGTCCTACAATGAGCAGTTCTTC,CASSLEPGSYNEQFF
TRBJ1-5,-,TRBV2,-,TGTGCCAGCAGCCCACACGGGGGTCAGCCCCAGCATTTT,CASSPHGGQPQHF
TRBJ1-5,once,TRBV7-3,-,TGTGCCAGCAGCTCGGGACGAGACGGTCAGCCCCAGCATTTT,CASSSGRDGQPQHF
TRBJ1-2,-,TRBV18,TRBD1,TGTGCCAGCTCACCACCCGGGACAGGGATAGGCTACACCTTC,CASSPPGTGIGYTF
TRBJ2-5,-,TRBV9,TRBD2,TGTGCCAGCAGCGCCGGACTAGCGGGGGCCCAAGAGTCCCAGTACTTC,CASSAGLAGAQESQYF
TRBJ2-7,-,TRBV6-5,-,TGTGCCAGCACCCATCGGGGGAGCGCTGCCTTCGAGCAGTACTTC,CASTHRGSAAFEQYF
TRBJ1-5,-,TRBV29-1,-,TGCAGCGTTGACCAGGGAGACCAGCCCCAGCATTTT,CSVDQGDQPQHF
TRBJ1-5,-,TRBV18,TRBD1,TGTGCCAGCTCACCACCGGGACAGCAGGGTCAGCCCCAGCATTTT,CASSPPGQQGQPQHF
TRBJ2-7,-,TRBV6-5,TRBD1,TGTGCCAGCAGTTACCGGGACAGGGGGTTTTACGAGCAGTACTTC,CASSYRDRGFYEQYF
TRBJ2-1,once,TRBV2,TRBD2,TGTGCCAGCAGTGAATTTGGTAGCGGGAGAGCCTACAATGAGCAGTTCTTC,CASSEFGSGRAYNEQFF
TRBJ1-1,few,TRBV29-1,-,TGCAGCGTCAATAGCGGGTCTAACACTGAAGCTTTCTTT,CSVNSGSNTEAFF
TRBJ2-3,once,TRBV11-3,-,TGTGCCAGCAGCCTGGGAGTGCGAGATACGCAGTATTTT,CASSLGVRDTQYF
TRBJ2-1,-,TRBV30,TRBD1,TGTGCCTGGAGACAGGGGGCGCTTGTCGATGAGCAGTTCTTC,CAWRQGALVDEQFF